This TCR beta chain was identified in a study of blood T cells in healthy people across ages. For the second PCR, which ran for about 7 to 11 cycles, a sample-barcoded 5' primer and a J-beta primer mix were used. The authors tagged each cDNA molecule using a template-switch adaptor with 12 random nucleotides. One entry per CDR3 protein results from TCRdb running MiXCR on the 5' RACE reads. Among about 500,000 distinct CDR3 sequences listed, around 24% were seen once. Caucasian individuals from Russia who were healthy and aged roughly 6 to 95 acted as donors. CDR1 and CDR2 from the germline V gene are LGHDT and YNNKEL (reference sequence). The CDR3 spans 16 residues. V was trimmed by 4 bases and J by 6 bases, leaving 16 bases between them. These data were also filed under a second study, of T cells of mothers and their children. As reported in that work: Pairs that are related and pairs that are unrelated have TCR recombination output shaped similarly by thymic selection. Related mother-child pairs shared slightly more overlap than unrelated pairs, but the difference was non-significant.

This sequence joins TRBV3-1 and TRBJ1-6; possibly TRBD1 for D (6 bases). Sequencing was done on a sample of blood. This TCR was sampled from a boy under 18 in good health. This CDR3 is CASSPLAGVINSPLHF. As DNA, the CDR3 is TGTGCCAGCAGCCCCCTCGCAGGGGTTATTAATTCACCCCTCCACTTT.